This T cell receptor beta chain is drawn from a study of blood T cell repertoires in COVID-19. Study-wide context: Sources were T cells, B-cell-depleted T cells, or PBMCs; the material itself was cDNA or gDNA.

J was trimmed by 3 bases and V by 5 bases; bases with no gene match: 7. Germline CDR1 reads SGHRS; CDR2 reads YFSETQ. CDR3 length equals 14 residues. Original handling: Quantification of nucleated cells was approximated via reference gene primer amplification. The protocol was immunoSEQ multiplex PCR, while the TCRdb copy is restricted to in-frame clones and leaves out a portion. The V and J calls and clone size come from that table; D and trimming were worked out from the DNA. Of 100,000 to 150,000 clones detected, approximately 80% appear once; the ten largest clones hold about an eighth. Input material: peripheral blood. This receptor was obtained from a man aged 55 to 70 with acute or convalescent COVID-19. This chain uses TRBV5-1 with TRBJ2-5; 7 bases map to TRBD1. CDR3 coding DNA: TGCGCCAGCAGTATAGGGGGCCCTAAAGAGACCCAGTACTTC. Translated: CASSIGGPKETQYF.